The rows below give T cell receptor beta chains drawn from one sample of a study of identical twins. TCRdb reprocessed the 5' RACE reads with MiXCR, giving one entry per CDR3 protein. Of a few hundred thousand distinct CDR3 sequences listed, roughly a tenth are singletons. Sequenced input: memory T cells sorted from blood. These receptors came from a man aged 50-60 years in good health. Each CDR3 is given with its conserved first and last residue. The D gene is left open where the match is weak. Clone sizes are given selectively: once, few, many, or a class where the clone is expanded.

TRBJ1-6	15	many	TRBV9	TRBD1	TGTGCCAGCAGCGCCGGACAGGGTAGAAATTCACCCCTCCACTTT	CASSAGQGRNSPLHF
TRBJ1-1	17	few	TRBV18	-	TGTGCCAGCTCACCTACGACAGGAGGATTTATGAACACTGAAGCTTTCTTT	CASSPTTGGFMNTEAFF
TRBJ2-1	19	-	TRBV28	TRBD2	TGTGCCAGCAGTTTATTATTCGGGGGACTAGCCGATGAGGCAAATGAGCAGTTCTTC	CASSLLFGGLADEANEQFF
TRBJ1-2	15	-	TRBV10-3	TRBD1	TGTGCCATCAGTGAGTCCCGGGACAGCAAGGGAGGCTACACCTTC	CAISESRDSKGGYTF
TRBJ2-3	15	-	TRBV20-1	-	TGCAGTGCCCCGTGGAGCGGAAGTTACACAGATACGCAGTATTTT	CSAPWSGSYTDTQYF
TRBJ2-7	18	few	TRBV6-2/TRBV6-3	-	TGTGCCAGCGGGGACCTGGGGCAGGGATGGACAAAAGGTGTCGAGCAGTACTTC	CASGDLGQGWTKGVEQYF
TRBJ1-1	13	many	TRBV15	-	TGTGCCACCAGCAGAGATCCGAACACTGAAGCTTTCTTT	CATSRDPNTEAFF
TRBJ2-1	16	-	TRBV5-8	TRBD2	TGTGCCAGCAGCCGTTTTTTACGGGGGGGCCCCAATGAGCAGTTCTTC	CASSRFLRGGPNEQFF
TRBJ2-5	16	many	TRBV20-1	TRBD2	TGCAGTGCTAGAGGTTTTCTGGGCGGGAGGTTAGAGACCCAGTACTTC	CSARGFLGGRLETQYF
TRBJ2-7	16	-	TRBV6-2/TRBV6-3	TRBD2	TGTGCCAGCAGCCCGGGACTAGCGGCGAGGGGCTACGAGCAGTACTTC	CASSPGLAARGYEQYF
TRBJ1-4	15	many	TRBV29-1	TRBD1	TGCAGCGCCGCCGAGGGGGCGGGGGCGAATGAAAAACTGTTTTTT	CSAAEGAGANEKLFF
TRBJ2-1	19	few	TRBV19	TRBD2	TGTGCCAGTAGTATTCGAAGGAAGCGGGAGACGAGCTCCTACAATGAGCAGTTCTTC	CASSIRRKRETSSYNEQFF
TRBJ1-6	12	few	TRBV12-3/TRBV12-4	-	TGTGCCAGCAGCCGATGGACCTCACCCCTCCACTTT	CASSRWTSPLHF
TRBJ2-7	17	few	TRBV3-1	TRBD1	TGTGCCAGCAGCCAGGGACAGGGACAGGGACGGTCCTACGAGCAGTACTTC	CASSQGQGQGRSYEQYF
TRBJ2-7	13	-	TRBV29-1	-	TGCAGCGTCGAAAGTGTCAGGGCCTACGAGCAGTACTTC	CSVESVRAYEQYF
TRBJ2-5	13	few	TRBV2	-	TGTGCCAGCAGTGAAAACAGTCAAGAGACCCAGTACTTC	CASSENSQETQYF
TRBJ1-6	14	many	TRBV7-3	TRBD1	TGTGCCAGCAGCAGCCGGGACAGGGGTTCACCCCTCCACTTT	CASSSRDRGSPLHF
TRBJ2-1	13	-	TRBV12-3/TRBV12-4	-	TGTGCCAGCAGTCGTTCGTACAGGAATGAGCAGTTCTTC	CASSRSYRNEQFF
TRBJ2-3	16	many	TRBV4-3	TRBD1	TGCGCCAGCAGCCAGGAGACAGGGGGTGTCGGAAATACGCAGTATTTT	CASSQETGGVGNTQYF
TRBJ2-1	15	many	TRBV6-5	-	TGTGCCAGCAGTTACGACAGACGCTCCTACAATGAGCAGTTCTTC	CASSYDRRSYNEQFF
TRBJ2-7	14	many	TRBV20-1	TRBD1	TGCAGTGCCGGTCCGACAGGGACGCCTTACGAGCAGTACTTC	CSAGPTGTPYEQYF
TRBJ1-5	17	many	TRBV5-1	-	TGCGCCAGCAGCTTGGTTGGGAGGGTTCGTGGCAATCAGCCCCAGCATTTT	CASSLVGRVRGNQPQHF
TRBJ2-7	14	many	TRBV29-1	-	TGCAGCGTTGAACCCCTGGAGCAGGACTACGAGCAGTACTTC	CSVEPLEQDYEQYF
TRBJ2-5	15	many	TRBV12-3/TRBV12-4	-	TGTGCCAGCAGTTTAGGGGGTACTCGGGGAGAGACCCAGTACTTC	CASSLGGTRGETQYF
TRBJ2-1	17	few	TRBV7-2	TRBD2	TGTGCCAGCAGCTCAAAAAGCGGGGACCTCTCCTACAATGAGCAGTTCTTC	CASSSKSGDLSYNEQFF
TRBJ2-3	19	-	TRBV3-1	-	TGTGCCAGCAGCCTTAACGGACCGCGGGGGCCGACAAGCACAGATACGCAGTATTTT	CASSLNGPRGPTSTDTQYF
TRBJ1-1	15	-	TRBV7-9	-	TGTGCCACCCAGAAAAGGGGGGGCGGGAACACTGAAGCTTTCTTT	CATQKRGGGNTEAFF
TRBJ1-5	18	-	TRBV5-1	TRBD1	TGCGCCAGCAGCTTGCGCAGGGGGTCATGGATCGGCAATCAGCCCCAGCATTTT	CASSLRRGSWIGNQPQHF
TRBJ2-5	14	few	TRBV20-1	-	TGCAGTGCTAGAGGAAGGACGCCGCAGGAGACCCAGTACTTC	CSARGRTPQETQYF
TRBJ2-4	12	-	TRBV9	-	TGTGCCAGCAGCGTAGTTGACCCTTTTCAGTACTTC	CASSVVDPFQYF
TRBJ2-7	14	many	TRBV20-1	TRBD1	TGCAGTGCTGGCCCCCCAGGGGGCGTGGGAGAGCAGTACTTC	CSAGPPGGVGEQYF
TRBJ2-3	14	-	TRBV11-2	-	TGTGCCAGCAGCTTGGAACCTTACACAGATACGCAGTATTTT	CASSLEPYTDTQYF
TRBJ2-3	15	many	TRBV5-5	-	TGTGCCAGCAGCTTTGCAGGGGTCTTCACAGATACGCAGTATTTT	CASSFAGVFTDTQYF
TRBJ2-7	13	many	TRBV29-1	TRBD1	TGCAGCGTTTCGCCGGACAGGGGCTACGAGCAGTACTTC	CSVSPDRGYEQYF
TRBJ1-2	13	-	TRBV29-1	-	TGCAGCGTTGAAGCGCGGCCGCGCTATGGCTACACCTTC	CSVEARPRYGYTF
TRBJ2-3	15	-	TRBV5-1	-	TGCGCCAGCAGCTTGTCGGTCTCTGGGGAAGATACGCAGTATTTT	CASSLSVSGEDTQYF
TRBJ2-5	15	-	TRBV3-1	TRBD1	TGTGCCAGCAGCCCCCGACCGGGGACAGGAGAGACCCAGTACTTC	CASSPRPGTGETQYF
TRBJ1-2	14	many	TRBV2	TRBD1	TGTGCCAGCAAGCCGGACAGGGAGGTCGGCGGCTACACCTTC	CASKPDREVGGYTF
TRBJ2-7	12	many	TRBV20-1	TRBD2	TGCAGTGCCACTAGCGTCGCCTACGAGCAGTACTTC	CSATSVAYEQYF
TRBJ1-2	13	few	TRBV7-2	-	TGTGCCAGCAGCCGTGACAGCTACTATGGCTACACCTTC	CASSRDSYYGYTF
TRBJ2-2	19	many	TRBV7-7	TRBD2	TGTGCTAGCACGCCCTGGGGGACTAGCTTTACTTCGAACACCGGGGAGCTGTTTTTT	CASTPWGTSFTSNTGELFF
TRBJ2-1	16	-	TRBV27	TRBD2	TGTGCCAGCGCCAAGTGGGGGGGGAGCTCCTACAATGAGCAGTTCTTC	CASAKWGGSSYNEQFF
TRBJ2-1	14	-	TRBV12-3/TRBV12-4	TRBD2	TGTGCCAGCAGACCGGGACTAGCGCTCAATGAGCAGTTCTTC	CASRPGLALNEQFF
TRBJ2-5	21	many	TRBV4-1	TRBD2	TGCGCCAGCAGCCAAGAACTTACAGGGGTTGGGGCTAGCGGGAGGAGGGAGACCCAGTACTTC	CASSQELTGVGASGRRETQYF
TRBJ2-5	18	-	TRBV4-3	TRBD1	TGCGCCAGCAGCCAAGCTGTGGGAACAGGGGCCGACAAGGAGACCCAGTACTTC	CASSQAVGTGADKETQYF
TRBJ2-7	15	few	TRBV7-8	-	TGTGCCAGCAGCCTAAGACGTCCCGAAGGGCCCGAGCAGTACTTC	CASSLRRPEGPEQYF